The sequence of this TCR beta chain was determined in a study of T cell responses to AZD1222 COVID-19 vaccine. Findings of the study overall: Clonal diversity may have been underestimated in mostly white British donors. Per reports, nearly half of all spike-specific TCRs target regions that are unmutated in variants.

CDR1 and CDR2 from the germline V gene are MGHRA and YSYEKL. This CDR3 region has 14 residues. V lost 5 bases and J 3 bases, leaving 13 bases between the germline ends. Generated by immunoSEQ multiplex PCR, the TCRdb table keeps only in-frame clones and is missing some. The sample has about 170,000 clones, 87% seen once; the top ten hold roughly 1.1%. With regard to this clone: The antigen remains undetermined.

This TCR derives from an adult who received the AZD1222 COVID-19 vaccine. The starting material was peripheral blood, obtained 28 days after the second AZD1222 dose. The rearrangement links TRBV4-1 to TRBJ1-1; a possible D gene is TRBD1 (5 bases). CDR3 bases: TGCGCCAGCAGCGACCCCTGGGGGGACACTGAAGCTTTCTTT. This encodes CASSDPWGDTEAFF.